What follows are 15 T cell receptor beta chains derived from one specimen sequenced in a study of blood T cell repertoires in COVID-19. Clones were read by immunoSEQ multiplex PCR, and TCRdb kept only the in-frame ones, dropping some. This table holds 270,000 or so clones, approximately 89% found once. The sequencing input was peripheral blood. These receptors originate from a woman aged 30 to 39 with COVID-19, enrolled during active disease.

The J gene is TRBJ1-6, the V gene TRBV27, with 7 bases fitting TRBD1. In germline, CDR1 is MNHEY, CDR2 SMNVEV (reference sequence). This CDR3 spans 15 amino acids. V was pared by 5 bases and J by 11 bases, with 12 bases of the junction left unmatched. This CDR3 is CASSVGGAGITPLHF. CDR3 DNA: TGTGCCAGCAGTGTAGGGGGCGCGGGTATTACACCCCTCCACTTT.

The chain links TRBV13 to TRBJ2-7; 8 bases fit TRBD1. Germline loops: CDR1 PRHDT, CDR2 FYEKMQ (reference sequence). V shed 5 bases and J 6 bases; nucleotides not matched to a gene: 12. This CDR3 is built from 15 residues. In DNA form, the CDR3 reads TGTGCCAGCAGCCGACCGGGACAGGAGGTCCGCGAGCAGTACTTC. Translated, it gives CASSRPGQEVREQYF.

The DNA of the CDR3 is TGTGCCAGCAGCGTAGTTTCTACAGAAATCTCTTATGGCTACACCTTC. It specifies CASSVVSTEISYGYTF. The chain couples TRBV9 to TRBJ1-2, with D hard to call. The germline V and J ends were trimmed by 0 bases and 5 bases, with 17 bases remaining between them. The CDR3 consists of 16 residues. Germline V gives CDR1 SGDLS, CDR2 YYNGEE.

This clone showed up just a few times. V is TRBV29-1 and J is TRBJ1-2; a possible D gene is TRBD1 (5 bases). Trimming shortened V by 0 bases and J by 4 bases, and 27 bases separated the two germline ends. From germline, CDR1 is SQVTM and CDR2 ANQGSEA. CDR3 length equals 19 residues. CDR3 residues: CSVEDYLGENYSPSYGYTF. The CDR3 bases are TGCAGCGTTGAAGATTACCTAGGGGAAAATTACAGCCCCTCCTATGGCTACACCTTC.

V usage is TRBV4-1 and J usage is TRBJ2-1; unclear D gene. Germline CDR1 and CDR2: MGHRA and YSYEKL. The V end was cut by 1 base, the J end by 1 base, with 8 bases between. The CDR3 extends over 15 amino acids. Here the CDR3 reads CASSQAPGSYNEQFF. The CDR3 DNA is TGCGCCAGCAGCCAAGCCCCCGGTTCCTACAATGAGCAGTTCTTC.

This chain links TRBV5-1 with TRBJ1-3; D call uncertain. This CDR3 is 14 amino acids long. Germline CDR1 reads SGHRS; CDR2 reads YFSETQ. Trimming took 6 bases from V and 3 from J, leaving 13 bases between them. CDR3 sequence (DNA): TGCGCCAGCAATCTTGGGCAAAGTGGAAACACCATATATTTT. Its translation is CASNLGQSGNTIYF.

The chain carries TRBV10-1 and TRBJ2-7; D remains unclear. This CDR3 has 13 amino acids. Trimming removed 5 bases at V and 0 bases at J, with 8 bases between. Germline values: CDR1 WNHNN, CDR2 SYGVQD (reference sequence). In nucleotides, the CDR3 is TGCGCCAGCAGTTTCGGAGTCTCCTACGAGCAGTACTTC. It codes for CASSFGVSYEQYF.

The rearrangement uses TRBV6-5 and TRBJ2-7, with D unresolved. V gave up 7 bases and J gave up 7 bases, with 11 bases separating them. The CDR3 length is 11 residues. Germline assignment: CDR1 MNHEY and CDR2 SVGAGI. This CDR3 reads CASTAASEQYF. The CDR3 DNA follows: TGTGCCAGCACTGCGGCTTCGGAGCAGTACTTC.

This clone was observed once. This sequence joins TRBV9 and TRBJ2-7; 13 bases are a match to TRBD2. The CDR3 sequence is 15 residues long. With V trimmed by 4 bases and J by 2 bases, 3 bases remained unmatched. Germline V CDR1 and CDR2: SGDLS, YYNGEE. CDR3 in amino acids: CASSQTSGGAYEQYF. The CDR3 DNA reads TGTGCCAGCAGCCAAACTAGCGGGGGGGCCTACGAGCAGTACTTC.

The rearrangement links TRBV29-1 to TRBJ2-5, with TRBD2 matching 8 bases. The trim removed 4 bases at V and 4 bases at J, leaving 8 bases unmatched. From germline, CDR1 is SQVTM and CDR2 ANQGSEA. CDR3 length: 14 amino acids. CDR3 loop: CSVVGTSGSETQYF. CDR3 bases: TGCAGCGTTGTAGGGACTAGTGGATCAGAGACCCAGTACTTC.

This clone was seen once. V and J are TRBV19 and TRBJ2-2, with TRBD2 matching 8 bases. The CDR3 is 16 amino acids. Trimming cost V 7 bases and J 6 bases; bases outside gene matches: 13. CDR1 is LNHDA and CDR2 is SQIVND in the germline V gene (reference sequence). CDR3 loop: CASTLPRGGLPGELFF. The CDR3, as DNA: TGTGCCAGTACCCTCCCTCGGGGGGGTCTTCCCGGGGAGCTGTTTTTT.

The chain carries TRBV3-1 (or the pseudogene TRBV3-2) and TRBJ1-1; D is undetermined. The V end was cut by 3 bases, the J end by 0 bases, with 5 bases between. The CDR3 runs 13 residues. Germline V CDR1 and CDR2: LGHDT, YNNKEL (reference sequence). This CDR3 is CASSHQVNTEAFF. The CDR3 coding sequence is TGTGCCAGCAGCCATCAGGTGAACACTGAAGCTTTCTTT.

This chain joins TRBV6-4 and TRBJ2-3; the match to TRBD2 covers 8 bases. With V trimmed by 3 bases and J by 2 bases, 4 bases remained unmatched. The CDR3 runs 15 residues. CDR1 is MRHNA, CDR2 SNTAGT, per germline. CDR3 loop: CASSEGGGPTDTQYF. The CDR3 coding sequence is TGTGCCAGCAGTGAAGGCGGGGGGCCCACAGATACGCAGTATTTT.

This clone was seen just once. The chain combines TRBV10-1 with TRBJ2-3; perhaps TRBD1 as D (5 bases). Germline V gene lookup returns CDR1 WNHNN and CDR2 SYGVQD (reference sequence). The CDR3 is 14 residues long. V was pared by 3 bases and J by 6 bases, with 13 bases between. The CDR3 here is CASSESPAGDTQYF. The CDR3 DNA follows: TGCGCCAGCAGTGAAAGCCCCGCAGGGGATACGCAGTATTTT.

The chain joins TRBV2 to TRBJ2-1, with 9 positions matching TRBD2. The germline V gene encodes CDR1 SNHLY and CDR2 FYNNEI. The CDR3 runs to 13 residues. The V gene end was trimmed by 7 bases and the J gene end by 4 bases; junction bases not matched to a gene: 2. Here the CDR3 reads CASNSGRYNEQFF. CDR3 coding DNA: TGTGCCAGCAATAGCGGGAGATACAATGAGCAGTTCTTC.